This record covers a single T cell receptor beta chain. This entry is derived from a study of blood T cell repertoires in COVID-19. Study background: Sources were T cells, B-cell-depleted T cells, or PBMCs; the material itself was cDNA or gDNA.

As handled by the study authors: Amplification with reference gene primers provided the estimates of nucleated cell counts. Measured with immunoSEQ multiplex PCR; TCRdb has only the in-frame clones, and not every one. V, J and clone size reflect that table, while D and trimming were determined from the DNA. The repertoire has hundreds of thousands of clones, about 90% of them found once; the top ten carry about 2.1%. CDR1 and CDR2 from the germline V gene are SGHTA and FQGTGA. The CDR3 length is 16 residues. Trimming shortened V by 2 bases and J by 0 bases, and 10 bases separated the two germline ends. Participants' reported clinical history set cohort assignment.

The sample taken for sequencing was PBMCs or T cells enriched from blood (not recorded which). This receptor was taken from a woman in her late teens or twenties with acute COVID-19. J is TRBJ1-4 and V is TRBV7-3, with unresolved D. This CDR3 is CASSLPYRTTNEKLFF. For the CDR3, the DNA is TGTGCCAGCAGCTTACCGTACAGAACAACTAATGAAAAACTGTTTTTT.